The entry that follows covers one T cell receptor beta chain sequence. Its antigen is unknown. The germline CDR1 and CDR2 sequences are SNHLY and FYNNEI. V shed 1 base and J shed 4 bases, with 10 bases lying between them. This CDR3 region has 14 residues. This entry belongs to a study of T-cell memory formation after mild COVID-19. Notes on the study in general: Whereas later expanders leaned CD4+, clones contracting day 15 to 85 showed a balanced CD4/CD8 makeup. Cross-reactive memory appears to have joined, as suggested by some responding clones showing up in pre-infection memory.

The authors produced TCR alpha and TCR beta cDNA libraries with sample barcodes and UMIs by 5'RACE using constant-segment primers. One entry per CDR3 protein, called by TCRdb with MiXCR from the 5' RACE reads. The table shows 190,000 or so distinct CDR3 sequences, with roughly 23% occurring only once. This sequence was found in an adult woman who had mild COVID-19 (a few samples of this study predate the infection). Cell type and time point are not known. The specimen sequenced was PBMCs or a T cell subset sorted from them (not recorded which). The chain carries TRBV2 and TRBJ1-1; tentative D call: TRBD1 (6 bases). The CDR3 DNA reads as TGTGCCAGCAGTGAAGATGGGGGGCTCACTGAAGCTTTCTTT. Translated, it gives CASSEDGGLTEAFF.